This T cell receptor (beta chain) was recovered during a study of glioma-infiltrating T cells. Study outcomes and limitations: Only very few CDR3 sequences appeared in both tissue and blood. Tissue-blood divergence was below expectation in non-neoplastic patients, above in gliomas.

Comments on this clonotype: Its antigen is currently unknown.

The iRepertoire nested amplicon-rescue multiplex PCR amplified TCR alpha and beta CDR3s from RNA. Input was about 85-400 ng of tissue mRNA or PBMC total RNA. Using its own MiXCR run on the multiplex PCR reads, TCRdb lists one record per CDR3 protein. The sample records 100,000 to 150,000 distinct CDR3 sequences, about 23% being singletons. V lost 4 bases and J lost 4, with 12 bases in between. The CDR3 consists of 13 residues. Germline CDR1 and CDR2: SGHRS and YFSETQ. This sequence originates from a human donor with low-grade glioma or glioblastoma, undergoing nonglioma brain surgery, or in good health (not recorded which). The sequencing sample was made of glioma tissue, nonneoplastic brain tissue, or PBMCs (not recorded which). The chain employs TRBV5-1 and TRBJ2-7; maybe TRBD1 (5 bases). CDR3 in amino acids: CASSPQGWYEQYF. The CDR3 DNA reads as TGCGCCAGCAGCCCCCAGGGCTGGTACGAGCAGTACTTC.